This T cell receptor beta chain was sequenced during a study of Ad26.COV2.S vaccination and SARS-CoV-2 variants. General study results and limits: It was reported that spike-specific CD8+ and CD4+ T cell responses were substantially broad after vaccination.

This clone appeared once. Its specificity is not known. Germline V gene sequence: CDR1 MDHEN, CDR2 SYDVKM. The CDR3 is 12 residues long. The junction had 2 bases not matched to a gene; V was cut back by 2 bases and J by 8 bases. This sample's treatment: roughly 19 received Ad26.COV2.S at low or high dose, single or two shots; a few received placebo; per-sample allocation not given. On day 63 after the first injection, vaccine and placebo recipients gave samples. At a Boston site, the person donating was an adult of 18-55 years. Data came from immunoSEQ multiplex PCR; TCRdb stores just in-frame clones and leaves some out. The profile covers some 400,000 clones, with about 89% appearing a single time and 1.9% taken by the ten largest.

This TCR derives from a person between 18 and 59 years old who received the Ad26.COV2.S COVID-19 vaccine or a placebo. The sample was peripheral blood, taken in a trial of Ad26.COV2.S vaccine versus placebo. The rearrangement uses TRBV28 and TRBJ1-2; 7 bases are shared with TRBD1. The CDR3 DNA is TGTGCCAGCAGTTTACAGGGGGGAGGCTACACCTTC. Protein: CASSLQGGGYTF.